The 7 T cell receptor beta chains listed next were all sequenced from one sample in a study of graft-versus-host responses after intestinal transplantation. Libraries were prepared by immunoSEQ multiplex PCR; TCRdb keeps only in-frame clonotypes and omits some of them. The table has tens of thousands of clones, almost 90% seen once; the top ten hold 0.095% to 0.11%. These TCRs' antigens remain unknown. Sequences were derived from unstimulated CD4+ T cells sorted from spleen or lymph node cells, sampled before intestinal transplant. These receptors originate from a human donor who received an intestinal transplant.

This sequence joins TRBV6-6 and TRBJ1-5, with D maybe TRBD1 (6 bases). This CDR3 spans 12 amino acids. Germline CDR1 reads MNHNY; CDR2 reads SVGAGI (reference sequence). V lost 11 bases and J lost 6, with 14 bases in between. DNA for the CDR3: TGTGCCGGTCGTTCAGGGGTTCAGCCCCAGCATTTT. This gives the protein CAGRSGVQPQHF.

J is TRBJ2-5 and V is TRBV11-3; maybe TRBD1 (5 bases). Near its end, the DNA agrees better with TRBJ2-7, so the J call may be wrong. Germline CDR1 SGHNT, CDR2 YENEEA. The CDR3 contains 14 residues. CDR3 protein: CASSLSAGRHEQYF. In DNA, the CDR3 is TGTGCCAGCAGCTTATCGGCAGGGCGGCACGAGCAGTACTTC.

The chain is built from TRBV6-1 and TRBJ1-2; 8 nucleotides align to TRBD1. V was pared by 2 bases and J by 12 bases, with 5 bases of the junction left unmatched. In germline, CDR1 is MNHNS, CDR2 SASEGT. There are 12 residues in the CDR3. The CDR3 loop reads CASSEYPGGNTF. CDR3 in DNA: TGTGCCAGCAGTGAATATCCAGGGGGCAACACCTTC.

V usage is TRBV6-1 and J usage is TRBJ2-7, with a tentative D call TRBD1 (6 bases). V lost 6 bases, J lost 0 bases, and 9 bases lay in between. This CDR3 comprises 13 residues. Germline V gene lookup returns CDR1 MNHNS and CDR2 SASEGT. The CDR3 DNA reads TGTGCCAGCAGGGGGGCCCTCTCCTACGAGCAGTACTTC. Translating gives CASRGALSYEQYF.

The J gene is TRBJ1-1, the V gene TRBV18; a possible D gene is TRBD1 (5 bases). The CDR3 is made up of 16 amino acids. Germline V gene data show CDR1 as KGHSH and CDR2 as LQKENI. Deletions cut 3 bases from V and 1 base from J, with 15 bases between. The CDR3 DNA sequence: TGTGCCAGCTCACCGTTAGGGGATCGGCGGAACACTGAAGCTTTCTTT. Its translation: CASSPLGDRRNTEAFF.

The chain uses TRBV5-3 and TRBJ2-7, with D tentatively TRBD1 (6 bases). TRBV5-3 is an ORF; its function is uncertain. The CDR3 consists of 14 residues. Trimming pared 4 bases from V and 2 bases from J, leaving 13 bases between. The CDR3 DNA is TGTGCCAGAAGCGTGATACGGGACACCTACGAGCAGTACTTC. Amino acids: CARSVIRDTYEQYF.

The sample holds a few counts of this clone. V gene TRBV6-5 combines with J gene TRBJ1-6; tentative D call: TRBD1 (5 bases). Germline V lookup: CDR1 MNHEY, CDR2 SVGAGI. The CDR3 sequence is 13 residues long. Trimming left V 4 bases short and J 6 bases short, with 7 bases between. The CDR3 is CASSWGGNSPLHF. In nucleotides, the CDR3 is TGTGCCAGCAGTTGGGGGGGTAATTCACCCCTCCACTTT.